Listed below are T cell receptor beta chains from one sample, sequenced in a study of cytomegalovirus exposure and HLA in healthy donors. Clones were read by immunoSEQ multiplex PCR, and TCRdb kept only the in-frame ones, dropping some. The sample carries some 200,000 clones, 79% recorded once. The material sequenced was PBMCs. The receptor set was obtained from a woman between 50 and 59 years old in good health and CMV-seronegative. Both conserved end residues are part of each CDR3. D genes are given only for firm matches. Only part of the rows carry a size: once, few, many, or a class if the clone is expanded.

>few|TRBV4-1|TRBD1|TRBJ1-4
TGCGCCAGCAGCCAAGATCCGGGACAGTTTAATGAAAAACTGTTTTTT
CASSQDPGQFNEKLFF
>.|TRBV7-2|TRBD1|TRBJ1-2
TGTGCCAGCAGCTTAGCAGTGGGACAGGGTGATGGCTACACCTTC
CASSLAVGQGDGYTF
>.|TRBV29-1|TRBD1|TRBJ1-2
TGCAGCGGAAGGACAGGGGACTATGGCTACACCTTC
CSGRTGDYGYTF
>.|TRBV7-3|.|TRBJ2-2
TGTGCCAGCAGCTTAGGTCTAGGATCCGATATTACTGGTTCCGGGGAGCTGTTTTTT
CASSLGLGSDITGSGELFF
>.|TRBV15|.|TRBJ1-4
TGTGCCACCAGCAGAGATCTAGATGAAAAACTGTTTTTT
CATSRDLDEKLFF
>.|TRBV30|.|TRBJ2-1
TGTGCCTGGAGTCGTCAGGTCGATGAGCAGTTCTTC
CAWSRQVDEQFF
>.|TRBV4-1|TRBD1|TRBJ2-5
TGCGCCAGCGGCCAAGACGGGACAGAGTGGCGGGAGACCCAGTACTTC
CASGQDGTEWRETQYF
>.|TRBV28|.|TRBJ1-2
TGTGCCAGCAGTATTCCCCGGGGGACCCGGAATGGCTACACCTTC
CASSIPRGTRNGYTF
>.|TRBV14|.|TRBJ1-4
TGTGCCAGCAGCCAAGGGCGCGGGGATGAAAAACTGTTTTTT
CASSQGRGDEKLFF
>few|TRBV5-6|TRBD1|TRBJ2-7
TGTGCCAGCAGCTGGGACAGGGGGCACGAGCAGTACTTC
CASSWDRGHEQYF
>once|TRBV5-1|.|TRBJ2-7
TGCGCCAGCAGGTTAAATTTCCACGAGCAGTACTTC
CASRLNFHEQYF
>.|TRBV19|.|TRBJ1-4
TGTGCCAGTAATTCCCGGACTAATGAAAAACTGTTTTTT
CASNSRTNEKLFF
>.|TRBV2|.|TRBJ2-7
TGTGCCAGCAGGGACAAAACATTCTCCTACGAGCAGTACTTC
CASRDKTFSYEQYF
>.|TRBV5-1|TRBD1|TRBJ1-5
TGCGCCAGCAGCTTGGGGACAGGGACCAGCAATCAGCCCCAGCATTTT
CASSLGTGTSNQPQHF
>.|TRBV19|TRBD1|TRBJ1-4
TGTGCCAGTAGGGGACAGTCTCCGAGAGAAAAACTGTTTTTT
CASRGQSPREKLFF